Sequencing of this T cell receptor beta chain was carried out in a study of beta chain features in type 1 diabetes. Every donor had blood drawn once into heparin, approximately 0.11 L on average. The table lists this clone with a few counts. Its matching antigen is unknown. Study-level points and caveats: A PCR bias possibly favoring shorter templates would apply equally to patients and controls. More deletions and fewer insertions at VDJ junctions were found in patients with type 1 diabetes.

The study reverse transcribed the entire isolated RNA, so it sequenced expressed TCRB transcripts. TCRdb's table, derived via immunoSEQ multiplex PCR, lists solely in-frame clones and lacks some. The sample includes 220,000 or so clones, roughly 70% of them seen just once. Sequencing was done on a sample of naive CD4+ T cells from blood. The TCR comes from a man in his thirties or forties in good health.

The CDR3 loop reads CASSSGTVSYEQYF. The CDR3 coding sequence is TGTGCCAGCAGTTCTGGGACAGTCTCCTACGAGCAGTACTTC. The chain carries TRBV7-9 and TRBJ2-7, with TRBD1 identical over 7 bases. With V trimmed by 6 bases and J by 0 bases, 5 bases remained unmatched. CDR1 is SEHNR and CDR2 is FQNEAQ in the germline V gene (reference sequence). The CDR3 is made up of 14 amino acids.